This T cell receptor (beta chain) was sequenced in a study of regulatory T cells in long-lasting Graves disease. To make TCR beta libraries, researchers used iRepertoire HTBI primers and Arm-PCR of CDR3 regions. TCRdb analysed the multiplex PCR reads with MiXCR anew, one entry per CDR3 protein. This sample has approximately 230,000 distinct CDR3 sequences, with roughly 18% found just once. Time point specified: newly diagnosed GD, antithyroid drugs for less than 3 months. Extracted PBMC RNA gave rise to the TCR library. Roughly 9.2 milliliters of peripheral blood were drawn into EDTA tubes. This clonotype was seen many times. The clonotype was recovered from a female donor with Graves disease. The starting material was peripheral blood mononuclear cells (PBMCs), obtained at new diagnosis, from a patient treated with antithyroid drugs.

As DNA, the CDR3 is TGTGCCAGCGGTTTAGCGGGAGGCAATGAGCAGTTCTTC. It is translated as CASGLAGGNEQFF. The chain links TRBV2 to TRBJ2-1, with 10 nucleotides matching TRBD2. The CDR3 totals 13 residues. Losses at the gene ends were 8 bases for V and 6 bases for J; bases not matched to a gene: 4. Germline CDR1 SNHLY, CDR2 FYNNEI.